A single sample gave rise to the 15 T cell receptor beta chains below, sequenced in a study of Ad26.COV2.S vaccination and SARS-CoV-2 variants. The sample's treatment: roughly 19 received Ad26.COV2.S at low or high dose, single or two shots; 5 received placebo; per-sample allocation not given. Sample collection was performed on day 63 after the first vaccine or placebo injection. Method: immunoSEQ multiplex PCR; TCRdb's copy keeps in-frame clones and lacks some. The sample consists of around 340,000 clones, 70% to 90% of them appearing once. The source was peripheral blood, collected in a trial of Ad26.COV2.S vaccine versus placebo. The receptors were sampled from a person between 18 and 59 years old who received the Ad26.COV2.S COVID-19 vaccine or a placebo.

The chain uses TRBV14 and TRBJ2-1; TRBD2 matches at 12 bases. Trimming cost V 1 base and J 3 bases; bases outside gene matches: 13. The CDR3 is 20 amino acids. CDR1 and CDR2 from the germline V gene are SGHDN and FVKESK. The CDR3 nucleotides are TGTGCCAGCAGCCAAGTTTTGGATCGACTAGCGGGGGACCTCTACAATGAGCAGTTCTTC. Translated: CASSQVLDRLAGDLYNEQFF.

This chain connects TRBV19 to TRBJ1-5; the D gene is possibly TRBD1 (5 bases). Germline V gene data show CDR1 as LNHDA and CDR2 as SQIVND (reference sequence). Deletions cut 2 bases from V and 5 bases from J, with 7 bases between. The CDR3 spans 13 residues. The CDR3 spells CASSIMGDQPQHF. In nucleotides, the CDR3 is TGTGCCAGTAGTATAATGGGGGATCAGCCCCAGCATTTT.

This clone has only one observation. The rearrangement links TRBV19 to TRBJ2-7, with TRBD2 matching over 8 bases. Germline values: CDR1 LNHDA, CDR2 SQIVND (reference sequence). V was pared by 3 bases and J by 0 bases, with 7 bases of the junction left unmatched. The CDR3 has 16 amino acids. The CDR3 is CASSIYGGEHSYEQYF. In DNA form, the CDR3 reads TGTGCCAGTAGTATCTACGGGGGGGAACACTCCTACGAGCAGTACTTC.

This clone was recorded only once. V and J are TRBV25-1 and TRBJ2-7; D assignment may be TRBD1 or TRBD2 (5 bases each). V was trimmed by 6 bases and J by 4 bases, leaving 13 bases between them. The CDR3 is 13 amino acids. Germline loops: CDR1 MGHDK, CDR2 SYGVNS. The CDR3 DNA reads as TGTGCCAGCAGAAACCAGGGACGATACGAGCAGTACTTC. Translating gives CASRNQGRYEQYF.

The chain joins TRBV7-2 to TRBJ2-7; 15 bases match TRBD2. Germline V gene sequence: CDR1 SGHTA, CDR2 FQGNSA. Germline trimming cut 5 bases from V and 2 bases from J; bases unmatched to any gene: 4. This CDR3 is built from 16 residues. The CDR3 DNA reads as TGTGCCAGCAGCCCGGGACTAGCGGGAGGACCCTACGAGCAGTACTTC. It codes for CASSPGLAGGPYEQYF. The full variable domain, rest sourced from reference TRBV7-2 and TRBJ2-7, is GAGVSQSPSNKVTEKGKDVELRCDPISGHTALYWYRQSLGQGLEFLIYFQGNSAPDKSGLPSDRFSAERTGGSVSTLTIQRTQQEDSAVYLCASSPGLAGGPYEQYFGPGTRLTVT.

This sequence joins TRBV6-2 or TRBV6-3 and TRBJ1-5; 7 nucleotides align to TRBD1. The germline V gene has CDR1 MNHEY and CDR2 SVGEGT. CDR3 size: 16 residues. V dropped 3 bases and J dropped 4; count of bases not matched to a gene: 9. The CDR3 protein is CASSYLYRGGNQPQHF. The DNA for the CDR3 is TGTGCCAGCAGTTATCTCTACAGGGGAGGTAATCAGCCCCAGCATTTT.

On this clone itself: The sample carries other DNA sequences with the same CDR3. V usage is TRBV29-1 and J usage is TRBJ1-5; possible D gene TRBD1, 6 bases. The ends were cut back, 4 bases at V and 2 bases at J, with 9 bases in the middle. In germline, CDR1 is SQVTM, CDR2 ANQGSEA. The length of the CDR3 is 13 residues. The CDR3 reads CSVGGGGNQPQHF. The DNA of the CDR3 is TGCAGCGTTGGAGGGGGAGGCAATCAGCCCCAGCATTTT.

The chain combines TRBV7-7 with TRBJ2-3, with D uncertain. Germline loops: CDR1 SSHAT, CDR2 FNYEAQ (reference sequence). Trimming removed 3 bases at V and 5 bases at J, with 9 bases between. The CDR3 is 13 amino acids. The CDR3 spells CASSFQERDTQYF. In DNA form, the CDR3 reads TGTGCCAGCAGCTTTCAGGAGCGAGATACGCAGTATTTT. Drawing the rest from reference TRBV7-7 and TRBJ2-3, the complete variable domain is GAGVSQSPRYKVTKRGQDVTLRCDPISSHATLYWYQQALGQGPEFLTYFNYEAQPDKSGLPSDRFSAERPEGSISTLTIQRTEQRDSAMYRCASSFQERDTQYFGPGTRLTVL.

The rearrangement links TRBV29-1 to TRBJ2-7; maybe TRBD1 (6 bases). The CDR3 runs 13 residues. V gave up 4 bases and J gave up 9 bases, with 19 bases separating them. Germline lookup yields CDR1 SQVTM and CDR2 ANQGSEA. The CDR3 sequence: CSVGVDSPETQYF. CDR3 DNA sequence: TGCAGCGTTGGGGTGGACAGTCCAGAGACGCAGTACTTC.

CDR3 amino acids: CAIGGSGANQPQHF. The CDR3, as DNA: TGTGCCATCGGGGGGTCGGGGGCCAATCAGCCCCAGCATTTT. V gene TRBV10-3 combines with J gene TRBJ1-5; maybe TRBD1 (6 bases). Per germline, CDR1 ENHRY and CDR2 SYGVKD. This CDR3 is built from 14 residues. Trimming left V 8 bases short and J 3 bases short, with 14 bases between.

The chain combines TRBV4-3 with TRBJ1-2; D is unresolved. Per germline, CDR1 LGHNA and CDR2 YSLEER. V lost 1 base to trimming and J lost 4 bases, with 7 bases between them. The CDR3 runs to 13 residues. The DNA for the CDR3 is TGCGCCAGCAGCCAAGCCGAGGGCTATGGCTACACCTTC. Its protein is CASSQAEGYGYTF.

The genes are TRBV7-2 and TRBJ1-6; D is ambiguous. The CDR3 has 14 amino acids. V was pared by 1 base and J by 4 bases, with 5 bases between. Germline V CDR1 and CDR2: SGHTA, FQGNSA. CDR3 nucleotide sequence: TGTGCCAGCAGCTTAGGTCCGTATAATTCACCCCTCCACTTT. The encoded protein is CASSLGPYNSPLHF.

The rearrangement uses TRBV3-1 (or the pseudogene TRBV3-2) and TRBJ2-7; D call uncertain. The CDR3 extends over 13 amino acids. The V gene lost 1 base and the J gene lost 0 bases, with 4 bases spanning the gap. Germline V gene data show CDR1 as LGHDT and CDR2 as YNNKEL (reference sequence). The CDR3: CASSQVFSYEQYF. CDR3 nucleotide sequence: TGTGCCAGCAGCCAAGTTTTCTCCTACGAGCAGTACTTC.

The chain is built from TRBV30 and TRBJ1-4; maybe TRBD1 (5 bases). V shed 4 bases and J shed 3 bases, with 9 bases lying between them. Germline V gene sequence: CDR1 GTSNPN, CDR2 SVGIG (reference sequence). CDR3 length: 13 amino acids. The CDR3 loop is CAWNRGSNEKLFF. CDR3 bases: TGTGCCTGGAATAGGGGTTCTAATGAAAAACTGTTTTTT. Full variable domain (missing parts from reference TRBV30 and TRBJ1-4): SQTIHQWPATLVQPVGSPLSLECTVEGTSNPNLYWYRQAAGRGLQLLFYSVGIGQISSEVPQNLSASRPQDRQFILSSKKLLLSDSGFYLCAWNRGSNEKLFFGSGTQLSVL.

The V and J genes are TRBV19 and TRBJ2-7; D is unclear. The CDR3 spans 17 residues. Trimming took off 0 bases at V and 3 bases at J, with 18 bases between the two ends. Germline CDR1 reads LNHDA; CDR2 reads SQIVND (reference sequence). The CDR3 sequence: CASSIDWARLRSYEQYF. CDR3 nucleotides: TGTGCCAGTAGTATAGATTGGGCTCGCCTAAGAAGCTACGAGCAGTACTTC.